This TCR beta chain was identified during a study of blood T cells in healthy people across ages. This clonotype was counted between two and nine times. In germline, CDR1 is KGHSH, CDR2 LQKENI. V gave up 2 bases and J gave up 2 bases, with 10 bases separating them. This CDR3 comprises 15 residues. Then a second PCR, running about 6 to 11 cycles, was carried out with a sample-barcoded 5' primer and a J-beta primer mix. TCRdb recomputed calls from the 5' RACE reads with MiXCR, one row per CDR3 protein. Among some 1.5 million distinct CDR3 sequences listed, over 25% were seen once. Sequencing was done on a sample of blood. This rearrangement joins TRBV18 to TRBJ2-1; TRBD1 is a possible D gene (6 bases). This receptor was identified in a woman aged 25 to 39 in good health. The chain's CDR3 is CASSPSRGPYNEQFF. CDR3 nucleotides: TGTGCCAGCTCACCAAGCAGGGGCCCCTACAATGAGCAGTTCTTC.